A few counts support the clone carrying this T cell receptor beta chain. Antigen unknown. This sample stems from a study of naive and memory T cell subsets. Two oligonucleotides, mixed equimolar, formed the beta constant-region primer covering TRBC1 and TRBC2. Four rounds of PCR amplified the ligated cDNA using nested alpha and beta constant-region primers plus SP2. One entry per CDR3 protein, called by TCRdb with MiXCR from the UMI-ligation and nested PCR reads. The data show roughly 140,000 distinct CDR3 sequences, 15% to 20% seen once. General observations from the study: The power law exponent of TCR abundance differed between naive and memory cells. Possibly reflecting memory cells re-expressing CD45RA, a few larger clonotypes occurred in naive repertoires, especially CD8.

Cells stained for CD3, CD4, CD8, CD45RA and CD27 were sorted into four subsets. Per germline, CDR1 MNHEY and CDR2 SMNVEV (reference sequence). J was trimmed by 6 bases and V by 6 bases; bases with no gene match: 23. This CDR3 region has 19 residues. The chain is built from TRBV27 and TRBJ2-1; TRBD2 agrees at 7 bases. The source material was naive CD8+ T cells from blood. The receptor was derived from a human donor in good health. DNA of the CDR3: TGTGCCAGCAGCCCCTGGCCGGCAGGAGGGGAGGGTAATGCCAATGAGCAGTTCTTC. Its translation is CASSPWPAGGEGNANEQFF.